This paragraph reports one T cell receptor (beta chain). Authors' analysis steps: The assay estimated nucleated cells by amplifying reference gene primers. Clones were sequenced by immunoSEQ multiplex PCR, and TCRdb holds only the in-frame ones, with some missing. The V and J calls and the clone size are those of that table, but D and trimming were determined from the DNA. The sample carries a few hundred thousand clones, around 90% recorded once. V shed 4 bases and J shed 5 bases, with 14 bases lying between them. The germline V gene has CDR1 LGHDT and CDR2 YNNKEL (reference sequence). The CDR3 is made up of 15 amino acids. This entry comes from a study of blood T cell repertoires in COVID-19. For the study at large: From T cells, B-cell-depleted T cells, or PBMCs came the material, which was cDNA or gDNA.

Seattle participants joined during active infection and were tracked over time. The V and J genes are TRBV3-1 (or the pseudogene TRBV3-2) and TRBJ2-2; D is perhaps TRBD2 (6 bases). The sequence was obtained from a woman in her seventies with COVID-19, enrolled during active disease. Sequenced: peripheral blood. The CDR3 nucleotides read TGTGCCAGCAGCCGGGACTTCCGTGGGACCGGGGAGCTGTTTTTT. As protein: CASSRDFRGTGELFF.